Below are 7 T cell receptor beta chains sequenced from a single sample in a study of blood T cells in healthy people across ages. The authors ran a second PCR of roughly 6 to 12 cycles using a sample-barcoded 5' primer and a J-beta primer mix. TCRdb re-called the 5' RACE reads with MiXCR, one entry per CDR3 protein. Among about 640,000 distinct CDR3 sequences listed, under 65% were seen once. The sequenced sample was blood. These receptors were taken from a man in his 60s in good health.

This sequence joins TRBV5-1 and TRBJ1-4; D is perhaps TRBD1 (6 bases). Germline assignment: CDR1 SGHRS and CDR2 YFSETQ. The V and J ends lost 6 bases and 10 bases respectively, with 19 bases between them. The CDR3 covers 14 residues. CDR3: CASKGDYPYGKLFF. The DNA of the CDR3 is TGCGCCAGCAAGGGGGACTACCCGTATGGAAAACTGTTTTTT.

This clonotype has a single count. The chain links TRBV12-3 or TRBV12-4 to TRBJ1-1; TRBD1 is a possible D gene (5 bases). V lost 2 bases and J lost 11, with 18 bases in between. This CDR3 is built from 14 residues. Written as DNA, the CDR3 is TGTGCCAGCAGTTTAATGGGGGTTGAGGAGACGGCTTTCTTT. Protein: CASSLMGVEETAFF.

This clonotype was seen more than once but under ten times. The chain joins TRBV6-6 to TRBJ1-1; D not certain. The CDR3 covers 13 residues. The germline gives CDR1 MNHNY, CDR2 SVGAGI (reference sequence). V was pared by 4 bases and J by 1 base, with 7 bases between. CDR3 coding DNA: TGTGCCAGCAGTTTACAGAGGAACACTGAAGCTTTCTTT. It is translated as CASSLQRNTEAFF.

V gene TRBV5-1 combines with J gene TRBJ1-1; D is unresolved. CDR1 SGHRS and CDR2 YFSETQ come from the germline V gene. V lost 0 bases and J lost 5, with 8 bases in between. CDR3 length equals 13 residues. CDR3 bases: TGCGCCAGCAGCTTGGTAGTTAGAACTGAAGCTTTCTTT. Its translation is CASSLVVRTEAFF. Filled out from reference TRBV5-1 and TRBJ1-1, the complete variable domain reads KAGVTQTPRYLIKTRGQQVTLSCSPISGHRSVSWYQQTPGQGLQFLFEYFSETQRNKGNFPGRFSGRQFSNSRSEMNVSTLELGDSALYLCASSLVVRTEAFFGQGTRLTVV.

This clonotype was picked up one time. This chain links TRBV2 with TRBJ2-7; 12 bases agree with TRBD2. The CDR3 runs to 14 residues. Germline-derived CDR1 and CDR2 are SNHLY and FYNNEI. V trimming: 2 bases; J trimming: 6 bases; junction bases outside the gene matches: 2. CDR3: CASSELAGGFEQYF. CDR3 nucleotides: TGTGCCAGCAGTGAACTAGCGGGGGGGTTCGAGCAGTACTTC. The complete variable domain, with remaining parts taken from reference TRBV2 and TRBJ2-7, reads EPEVTQTPSHQVTQMGQEVILRCVPISNHLYFYWYRQILGQKVEFLVSFYNNEISEKSEIFDDQFSVERPDGSNFTLKIRSTKLEDSAMYFCASSELAGGFEQYFGPGTRLTVT.

The V gene is TRBV12-3 or TRBV12-4, the J gene TRBJ2-3; 7 bases line up with TRBD2. The CDR3 contains 15 residues. V shed 6 bases and J 4 bases; nucleotides not matched to a gene: 10. The CDR3 bases are TGTGCCAGCAGCCCCGCCGGACTAGGCTCAGATACGCAGTATTTT. This encodes CASSPAGLGSDTQYF.

This rearrangement joins TRBV7-8 to TRBJ1-1, with unresolved D. CDR1 is SGHVS, CDR2 FQNEAQ, per germline. V was pared by 5 bases and J by 1 base, with 11 bases between. This CDR3 comprises 14 residues. The CDR3 here is CASSPTIQNTEAFF. In nucleotides, the CDR3 is TGTGCCAGCAGCCCTACGATCCAGAACACTGAAGCTTTCTTT.